The 31 T cell receptor beta chains in this list originate from one sample, sequenced in a study of OX40 agonist ivuxolimab in advanced cancers. Repertoires were generated with immunoSEQ multiplex PCR, while TCRdb's copy carries only in-frame clones and drops some. Altogether fewer than 110,000 clones are present, 85% to 95% being singletons, with the ten largest covering about 1.2%. This specimen consisted of CD4+ or CD8+ T cells sorted from blood, obtained in a trial of the OX40 agonist ivuxolimab. These receptors were obtained from an adult with an advanced solid tumor such as melanoma, head and neck, liver or kidney cancer.

The chain links TRBV5-4 to TRBJ2-7, with D possibly being TRBD1 (5 bases). There are 14 residues in the CDR3. Germline V gene data show CDR1 as SGHNT and CDR2 as YYREEE (reference sequence). The V end was cut by 10 bases, the J end by 1 base, with 18 bases between. CDR3 residues: CAGLDSPDSYEQYF. The CDR3, as DNA: TGTGCCGGCCTTGACAGCCCAGATTCCTACGAGCAGTACTTC.

V gene TRBV27 combines with J gene TRBJ1-1; 7 bases align to TRBD1. Trimming took 5 bases from V and 4 from J; bases not matched to a gene: 7. CDR1 is MNHEY and CDR2 is SMNVEV in the germline V gene (reference sequence). The CDR3 loop spans 14 amino acids. The CDR3 coding sequence is TGTGCCAGCAGTATAACCCCAGGGGGCACTGAAGCTTTCTTT. It is translated as CASSITPGGTEAFF.

The chain combines TRBV6-5 with TRBJ1-1, with D tentatively TRBD1 (6 bases). The CDR3 length is 14 residues. Trimming stripped 10 bases from V and 3 bases from J, with 18 bases between. Germline CDR1 MNHEY, CDR2 SVGAGI. In DNA, the CDR3 is TGTGCCACTAGCGGGCGGGCAGGGGACACTGAAGCTTTCTTT. Protein: CATSGRAGDTEAFF.

In this sample, this clone turned up a few times. V and J are TRBV6-4 and TRBJ1-2; no firm D call. The germline gives CDR1 MRHNA, CDR2 SNTAGT. V was trimmed by 6 bases and J by 0 bases, leaving 14 bases between them. The CDR3 runs to 15 residues. The CDR3 sequence: CASREFSGSNYGYTF. The CDR3 DNA reads as TGTGCCAGCAGGGAGTTTTCGGGATCTAACTATGGCTACACCTTC.

The chain employs TRBV14 and TRBJ2-5, with TRBD2 matching 12 bases. Trimming at V came to 4 bases and at J to 2 bases, leaving 8 bases not matched to a gene. Germline lookup yields CDR1 SGHDN and CDR2 FVKESK. The CDR3 loop spans 17 amino acids. In nucleotides, the CDR3 is TGTGCCAGCAGCCGACGACTAGCGGGAGTGAAGCAAGAGACCCAGTACTTC. The encoded protein is CASSRRLAGVKQETQYF.

The chain recombines TRBV4-1 with TRBJ1-5, with D possibly TRBD1 on 5 matching bases. V was trimmed by 5 bases and J by 8 bases, leaving 13 bases between them. Germline CDR1 and CDR2: MGHRA and YSYEKL. This CDR3 has 13 residues. The CDR3 DNA sequence: TGCGCCAGCAGCTCTACACAAGGGGAGCCCCAGCATTTT. It translates to CASSSTQGEPQHF.

The rearrangement links TRBV7-2 to TRBJ2-2; D may be TRBD1 or TRBD2 (5 bases each). Trimming took off 5 bases at V and 4 bases at J, with 17 bases between the two ends. Germline values: CDR1 SGHTA, CDR2 FQGNSA. The CDR3 loop spans 16 amino acids. This chain's CDR3 is CASSPFGGRVTGELFF. CDR3 DNA: TGTGCCAGCAGCCCATTTGGGGGAAGGGTCACCGGGGAGCTGTTTTTT.

This chain links TRBV10-3 with TRBJ1-6; TRBD1 matches at 7 bases. Germline CDR1 is ENHRY and CDR2 is SYGVKD. The CDR3 length is 14 residues. The V and J ends lost 5 bases and 7 bases, in that order; junction bases with no gene match: 5. CDR3 sequence reads: CAISTGQMNSPLHF. The CDR3 nucleotides are TGTGCCATCAGTACGGGACAGATGAATTCACCCCTCCACTTT.

V is TRBV7-3 and J is TRBJ2-5; maybe TRBD1 (6 bases). Germline V gene data show CDR1 as SGHTA and CDR2 as FQGTGA. V was cut by 4 bases and J by 5 bases, with 14 bases left in between. The CDR3 is 14 amino acids. The CDR3 reads CASSSTGFGETQYF. The CDR3 nucleotides are TGTGCCAGCAGCTCAACAGGGTTCGGGGAGACCCAGTACTTC. The complete variable domain, with remaining parts taken from reference TRBV7-3 and TRBJ2-5, reads GAGVSQTPSNKVTEKGKYVELRCDPISGHTALYWYRQSLGQGPEFLIYFQGTGAADDSGLPNDRFFAVRPEGSVSTLKIQRTERGDSAVYLCASSSTGFGETQYFGPGTRLLVL.

This rearrangement joins TRBV2 to TRBJ2-2, with D perhaps assigned TRBD1 or TRBD2 (5 bases each). The CDR3 contains 14 residues. The V and J ends lost 5 bases and 0 bases respectively, with 7 bases between them. CDR1 and CDR2 from the germline V gene are SNHLY and FYNNEI. CDR3 DNA: TGTGCCAGCAGTCTGGGGGCGAACACCGGGGAGCTGTTTTTT. This gives the protein CASSLGANTGELFF.

This chain uses TRBV5-6 with TRBJ2-7; 9 bases are a match to TRBD1. Germline CDR1 and CDR2: SGHDT and YYEEEE. J was trimmed by 0 bases and V by 5 bases; bases with no gene match: 3. This CDR3 region has 14 residues. The CDR3 nucleotides are TGTGCCAGCAGTCCGGGACAGGGCTCCTACGAGCAGTACTTC. This encodes CASSPGQGSYEQYF. Supplemented by reference TRBV5-6 and TRBJ2-7, the full variable domain reads DAGVTQSPTHLIKTRGQQVTLRCSPKSGHDTVSWYQQALGQGPQFIFQYYEEEERQRGNFPDRFSGHQFPNYSSELNVNALLLGDSALYLCASSPGQGSYEQYFGPGTRLTVT.

V is TRBV28 and J is TRBJ1-1; D remains unclear. V lost 4 bases to trimming and J lost 1 base, with 13 bases between them. The CDR3 is 15 amino acids. Per the germline V gene, CDR1 is MDHEN and CDR2 is SYDVKM. Here the CDR3 reads CASSSLREWNTEAFF. The CDR3 DNA sequence: TGTGCCAGCAGTTCCCTAAGGGAGTGGAACACTGAAGCTTTCTTT.

This clone has just one count. This chain uses TRBV2 with TRBJ2-2; no clear D gene. V lost 2 bases and J lost 8, with 9 bases in between. There are 13 residues in the CDR3. The V gene's germline CDR1 is SNHLY and CDR2 FYNNEI. The CDR3 is CASSEYWLGELFF. The CDR3 bases are TGTGCCAGCAGTGAATATTGGCTGGGGGAGCTGTTTTTT.

This clone was observed a handful of times. The chain employs TRBV18 and TRBJ1-5; a weak D match, TRBD1 (5 bases). The CDR3 totals 13 residues. V lost 6 bases, J lost 4 bases, and 10 bases lay in between. CDR1 and CDR2 (germline): KGHSH, LQKENI. CDR3 nucleotide sequence: TGTGCCAGCTCTGGGACTGCGAATCAGCCCCAGCATTTT. It codes for CASSGTANQPQHF.

The rearrangement links TRBV30 to TRBJ2-7; D is possibly TRBD2 (7 bases). CDR3 length equals 15 residues. V shed 2 bases and J shed 7 bases, with 21 bases lying between them. Looked up from germline, CDR1 is GTSNPN and CDR2 is SVGIG (reference sequence). CDR3: CAWSPPDRGGLEQYF. As DNA, the CDR3 is TGTGCCTGGAGTCCACCCGACCGCGGGGGCCTGGAGCAGTACTTC.

The J gene is TRBJ2-7, the V gene TRBV19, with D possibly TRBD1 on 5 matching bases. CDR1 and CDR2 (germline): LNHDA, SQIVND (reference sequence). This CDR3 is built from 14 residues. V was trimmed by 3 bases and J by 5 bases, leaving 14 bases between them. The CDR3 here is CASSIWARANEQYF. The CDR3 DNA is TGTGCCAGTAGTATTTGGGCCAGGGCTAACGAGCAGTACTTC. The full variable domain, in which reference TRBV19 and TRBJ2-7 provide the parts outside the CDR3, is DGGITQSPKYLFRKEGQNVTLSCEQNLNHDAMYWYRQDPGQGLRLIYYSQIVNDFQKGDIAEGYSVSREKKESFPLTVTSAQKNPTAFYLCASSIWARANEQYFGPGTRLTVT.

V and J are TRBV7-8 and TRBJ1-2; 12 nucleotides match TRBD1. This CDR3 has 16 amino acids. Germline trimming cut 1 base from V and 5 bases from J; bases unmatched to any gene: 5. Looked up from germline, CDR1 is SGHVS and CDR2 is FQNEAQ. CDR3 in DNA: TGTGCCAGCAGCTTAGTGGGACAGGGGGCGCAGTATGGCTACACCTTC. It encodes CASSLVGQGAQYGYTF.

In this sample, this clone turned up once. The CDR3 spells CASSLQGGDTEAFF. CDR3 sequence (DNA): TGTGCCAGCAGCCTCCAAGGGGGGGACACTGAAGCTTTCTTT. The genes are TRBV11-2 and TRBJ1-1, with D perhaps matching TRBD1 (6 bases). Germline-derived CDR1 and CDR2 are SGHAT and FQNNGV. V lost 5 bases, J lost 3 bases, and 13 bases lay in between. This CDR3 contains 14 residues.

This sequence joins TRBV28 and TRBJ2-1; no clear D gene. V lost 2 bases, J lost 7 bases, and 9 bases lay in between. Germline-derived CDR1 and CDR2 are MDHEN and SYDVKM. This CDR3 comprises 13 residues. The CDR3 DNA follows: TGTGCCAGCAGTTTACGAAGACGGAATGAGCAGTTCTTC. Translation gives CASSLRRRNEQFF.

The chain carries TRBV28 and TRBJ1-2; TRBD1 agrees at 9 bases. Trimming took 6 bases from V and 7 from J; bases not matched to a gene: 3. Germline assignment: CDR1 MDHEN and CDR2 SYDVKM. The CDR3 sequence is 12 residues long. The CDR3 nucleotides read TGTGCCAGCAGCGGGACAGGGTTTGGCTACACCTTC. This codes for CASSGTGFGYTF.

The chain carries TRBV10-3 and TRBJ2-5; D unresolved. The J call may be in error: the DNA end matches TRBJ2-7 better. In germline, CDR1 is ENHRY, CDR2 SYGVKD. The CDR3 contains 14 residues. CDR3: CAISPGPSDYEQYF. The CDR3 bases are TGTGCCATCAGTCCGGGCCCTTCTGACTACGAGCAGTACTTC.

DNA of the CDR3: TGTGCCAGCAGTTCGCGGACAGGGGTCCCCGAGCAGTACTTC. This translates into CASSSRTGVPEQYF. The chain joins TRBV28 to TRBJ2-7; 9 bases align to TRBD1. The CDR3 runs 14 residues. The ends lost 4 bases at V and 6 bases at J; junction bases unmatched: 7. Germline CDR1 is MDHEN and CDR2 is SYDVKM.

V and J are TRBV14 and TRBJ2-7, with D tentatively TRBD2 (6 bases). This CDR3 has 14 residues. Germline CDR1 reads SGHDN; CDR2 reads FVKESK. V was clipped by 3 bases and J by 3 bases, with 12 bases between them. The CDR3 DNA reads TGTGCCAGCAGCCATACGGCGGGGTACTACGAGCAGTACTTC. Residues: CASSHTAGYYEQYF.

The chain has TRBV27 and TRBJ2-3; tentatively, D is TRBD1 (5 bases). The CDR3 loop spans 18 amino acids. CDR1 MNHEY and CDR2 SMNVEV come from the germline V gene (reference sequence). Trimming stripped 5 bases from V and 0 bases from J, with 21 bases between. CDR3 region: CASSLQGPLHSSTDTQYF. For the CDR3, the DNA is TGTGCCAGCAGTCTCCAGGGCCCGCTACATTCTAGCACAGATACGCAGTATTTT.

The chain carries TRBV28 and TRBJ1-1, with D possibly being TRBD1 (6 bases). This CDR3 has 13 residues. The germline V gene encodes CDR1 MDHEN and CDR2 SYDVKM. The V end lost 4 bases, the J end lost 1 base, and 7 bases lay between the germline ends. The CDR3 bases are TGTGCCAGCAGTTCGGGACAGAACACTGAAGCTTTCTTT. Translation: CASSSGQNTEAFF.

This rearrangement joins TRBV5-1 to TRBJ2-1; D perhaps matches TRBD2 (6 bases). V lost 6 bases, J lost 9 bases, and 10 bases lay in between. Germline V gene sequence: CDR1 SGHRS, CDR2 YFSETQ. CDR3 length equals 11 residues. The CDR3: CASTQGGEQFF. CDR3 DNA: TGCGCCAGCACCCAGGGAGGTGAGCAGTTCTTC.

DNA for the CDR3: TGTGCCAGCAGGTTGACAGGGACGAACACTGAAGCTTTCTTT. It specifies CASRLTGTNTEAFF. This sequence joins TRBV7-9 and TRBJ1-1; TRBD1 aligns across 7 bases. CDR1 SEHNR and CDR2 FQNEAQ come from the germline V gene (reference sequence). The CDR3 sequence is 14 residues long. Trimming removed 6 bases from V and 1 base from J; junction bases left unmatched: 5. Full variable domain (missing parts from reference TRBV7-9 and TRBJ1-1): DTGVSQNPRHKITKRGQNVTFRCDPISEHNRLYWYRQTLGQGPEFLTYFQNEAQLEKSRLLSDRFSAERPKGSFSTLEIQRTEQGDSAMYLCASRLTGTNTEAFFGQGTRLTVV.

This clone was seen just once. The CDR3, as DNA: TGTGCCAGCAGTCATCAAGAGACCCAGTACTTC. Translating it yields CASSHQETQYF. The J gene is TRBJ2-5, the V gene TRBV27, with D unresolved. V shed 5 bases and J shed 2 bases, with 3 bases lying between them. Per germline, CDR1 MNHEY and CDR2 SMNVEV (reference sequence). CDR3 length: 11 residues.

This sequence joins TRBV15 and TRBJ2-1; D call uncertain. The V and J ends lost 3 bases and 7 bases respectively, with 16 bases between them. The CDR3 consists of 15 residues. The germline V gene has CDR1 LNHNV and CDR2 YYDKDF (reference sequence). CDR3 protein: CATSSLLGIGNEQFF. The CDR3 DNA sequence: TGTGCCACCAGCAGTCTCTTGGGAATCGGGAATGAGCAGTTCTTC.

This clone was counted a few times. The CDR3 protein is CASSQVQGIGNQPQHF. The CDR3 region has the DNA TGCGCCAGCAGCCAGGTCCAGGGGATTGGGAATCAGCCCCAGCATTTT. The chain is built from TRBV4-1 and TRBJ1-5, with D perhaps TRBD1 (6 bases). The CDR3 is 16 residues long. Germline assignment: CDR1 MGHRA and CDR2 YSYEKL. V was cut by 3 bases and J by 4 bases, with 16 bases left in between.

This clone was seen only once. The chain links TRBV28 to TRBJ2-1; TRBD2 agrees at 12 bases. CDR1 is MDHEN, CDR2 SYDVKM, per germline. Trimming took 5 bases from V and 8 from J; bases not matched to a gene: 4. The CDR3 contains 14 residues. The CDR3 DNA reads as TGTGCCAGCAGTATGACTAGCGGGAGATATGAGCAGTTCTTC. It translates to CASSMTSGRYEQFF.